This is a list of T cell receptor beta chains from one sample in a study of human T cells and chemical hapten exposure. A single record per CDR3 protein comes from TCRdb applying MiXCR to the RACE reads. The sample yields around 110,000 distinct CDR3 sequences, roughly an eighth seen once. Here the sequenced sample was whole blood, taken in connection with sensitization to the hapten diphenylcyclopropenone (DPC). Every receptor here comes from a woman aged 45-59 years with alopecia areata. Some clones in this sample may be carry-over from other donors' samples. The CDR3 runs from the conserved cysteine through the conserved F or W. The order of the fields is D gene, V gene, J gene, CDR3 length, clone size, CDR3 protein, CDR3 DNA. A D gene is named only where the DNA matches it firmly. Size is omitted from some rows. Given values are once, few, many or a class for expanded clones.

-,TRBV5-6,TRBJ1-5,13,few,CASSFQEDQPQHF,TGTGCCAGCAGCTTCCAGGAGGATCAGCCCCAGCATTTT
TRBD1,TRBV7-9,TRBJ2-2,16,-,CASSLGRGTDTGELFF,TGTGCCAGCAGCTTAGGGCGAGGGACAGACACCGGGGAGCTGTTTTTT
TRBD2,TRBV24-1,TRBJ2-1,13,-,CATLGLAGSEQFF,TGTGCCACTCTGGGACTAGCGGGGAGCGAGCAGTTCTTC
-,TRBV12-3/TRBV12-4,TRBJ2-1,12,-,CASSLNHNEQFF,TGTGCCAGCAGTTTAAACCACAATGAGCAGTTCTTC
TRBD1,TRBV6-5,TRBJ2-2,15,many,CASSPGQGYTGELFF,TGTGCCAGCAGCCCGGGACAGGGGTACACCGGGGAGCTGTTTTTT
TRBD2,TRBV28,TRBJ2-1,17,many,CASSLALSGLRYNEQFF,TGTGCCAGCAGTTTGGCATTGTCGGGACTAAGATACAATGAGCAGTTCTTC
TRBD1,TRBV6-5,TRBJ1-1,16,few,CASSYAAGGGNTEAFF,TGTGCCAGCAGTTACGCGGCAGGGGGCGGGAACACTGAAGCTTTCTTT
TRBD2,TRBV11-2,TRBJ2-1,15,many,CASSFLAGGYNEQFF,TGTGCCAGCAGCTTTTTAGCGGGGGGTTACAATGAGCAGTTCTTC
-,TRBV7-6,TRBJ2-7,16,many,CASSSGRESGHHEQYF,TGTGCCAGCAGCTCGGGAAGGGAATCTGGTCACCACGAGCAGTACTTC
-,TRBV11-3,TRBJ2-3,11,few,CASSHLDTQYF,TGTGCCAGCAGCCACTTGGATACGCAGTATTTT
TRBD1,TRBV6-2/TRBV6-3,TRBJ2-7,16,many,CASSSPGQGIPYEQYF,TGTGCCAGCAGTTCACCGGGACAGGGGATCCCCTACGAGCAGTACTTC
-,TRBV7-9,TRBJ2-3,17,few,CASSLKGTLKGTDTQYF,TGTGCCAGCAGCTTAAAAGGGACTCTAAAGGGGACAGATACGCAGTATTTT
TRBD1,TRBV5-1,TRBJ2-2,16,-,CASSITGTGNTGELFF,TGCGCCAGCAGCATAACCGGGACAGGGAACACCGGGGAGCTGTTTTTT
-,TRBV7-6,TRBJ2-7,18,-,CASSLMSRVPGLLNEQYF,TGTGCCAGCAGCTTAATGTCTCGTGTTCCCGGACTACTGAACGAGCAGTACTTC
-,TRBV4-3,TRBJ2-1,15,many,CASSQEGGAYNEQFF,TGCGCCAGCAGCCAAGAGGGCGGGGCCTACAATGAGCAGTTCTTC
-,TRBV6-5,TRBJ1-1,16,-,CASSYARGRGNTEAFF,TGTGCCAGCAGTTACGCACGGGGAAGAGGGAACACTGAAGCTTTCTTT
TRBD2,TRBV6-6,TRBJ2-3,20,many,CASSYRTGLAGGPGTDTQYF,TGTGCCAGCAGTTACAGAACGGGACTAGCGGGGGGGCCCGGCACAGATACGCAGTATTTT
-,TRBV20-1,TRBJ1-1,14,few,CSARGSGGSTEAFF,TGCAGTGCTAGAGGGTCCGGGGGGAGCACTGAAGCTTTCTTT
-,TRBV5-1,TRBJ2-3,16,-,CASRLDPARGADTQYF,TGCGCCAGCAGGCTAGATCCAGCTAGAGGGGCAGATACGCAGTATTTT
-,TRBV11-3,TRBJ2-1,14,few,CASSLSGTLNEQFF,TGTGCCAGCAGCTTATCCGGGACACTCAATGAGCAGTTCTTC
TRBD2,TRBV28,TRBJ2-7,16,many,CASSSTGTSGSYEQYF,TGTGCCAGCAGTTCGACCGGGACTAGCGGGTCCTACGAGCAGTACTTC
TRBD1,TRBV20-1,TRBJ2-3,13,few,CSARVTGGSAQYF,TGCAGTGCTAGAGTAACAGGGGGATCGGCGCAGTATTTT